This TCR beta chain is drawn from a study of blood T cells in healthy people across ages. Germline V CDR1 and CDR2: DFQATT, SNEGSKA (reference sequence). The V segment lost 2 bases and the J segment 3 bases; nucleotides outside the gene matches: 6. The CDR3 consists of 16 residues. A second about 7 to 11 cycle PCR used barcoded and J-beta primers. Carrying 12 random nucleotides, a template-switch adaptor labeled each individual cDNA molecule. Via MiXCR, TCRdb re-called the 5' RACE reads, giving one row per CDR3 protein. The sample lists about 1.6 million distinct CDR3 sequences; roughly 32% were seen once. Every participating donor contributed 8.5 to 10 milliliters of peripheral blood through a draw.

J is TRBJ2-3 and V is TRBV20-1; 12 bases line up with TRBD2. The sequence was collected from a woman aged 25 to 39 in good health. Sample: blood. This chain's CDR3 is CSARNPLAGGTDTQYF. CDR3 sequence (DNA): TGCAGTGCTAGAAACCCTCTAGCGGGGGGGACAGATACGCAGTATTTT.